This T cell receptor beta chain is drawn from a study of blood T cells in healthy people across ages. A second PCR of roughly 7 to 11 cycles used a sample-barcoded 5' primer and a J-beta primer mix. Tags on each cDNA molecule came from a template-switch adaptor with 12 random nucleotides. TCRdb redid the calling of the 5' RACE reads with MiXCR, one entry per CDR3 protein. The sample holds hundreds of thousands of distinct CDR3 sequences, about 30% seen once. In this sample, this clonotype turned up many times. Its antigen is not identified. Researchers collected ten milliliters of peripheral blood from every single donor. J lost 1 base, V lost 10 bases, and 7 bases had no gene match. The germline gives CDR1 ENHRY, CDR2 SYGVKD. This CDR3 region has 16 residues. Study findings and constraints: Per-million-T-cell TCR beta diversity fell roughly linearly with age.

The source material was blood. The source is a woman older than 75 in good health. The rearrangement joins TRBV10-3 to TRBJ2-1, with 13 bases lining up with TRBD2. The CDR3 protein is CARLGLAGDSYNEQFF. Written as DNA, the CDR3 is TGTGCCAGACTAGGACTAGCGGGGGATTCCTACAATGAGCAGTTCTTC.